Included here is one TCR beta chain sequence, with context. Its antigen remains unknown. This specimen comes from a study of T cell responses to AZD1222 COVID-19 vaccine. Looking at the study overall: Second-dose timings of about 4 or about 12 weeks were pooled.

The ends were cut back, 6 bases at V and 4 bases at J, with 15 bases in the middle. The germline V gene encodes CDR1 LNHDA and CDR2 SQIVND (reference sequence). This CDR3 region has 15 residues. Study-wide results and limits: Repertoires were collected only later (after the peak T cell response had occurred).

Here immunoSEQ multiplex PCR was the method, and the copy in TCRdb shows in-frame clones only, minus some. The sample lists some 120,000 clones; 88% were seen once. This chain links TRBV19 with TRBJ1-4; maybe TRBD1 (6 bases). The sample consisted of peripheral blood, taken on day 0 of AZD1222 vaccination. The clonotype comes from an adult in good health. The CDR3 sequence: CASSGGREYNEKLFF. In DNA form, the CDR3 reads TGTGCCAGTAGCGGGGGCAGGGAGTATAATGAAAAACTGTTTTTT.